A single sample is the source of the 30 T cell receptor beta chains below, sequenced in a study of radiotherapy plus CTLA-4 blockade in lung cancer. Clones were sequenced by immunoSEQ multiplex PCR, and TCRdb holds only the in-frame ones, with some missing. The table records under 55,000 clones, under 85% of them present only once. This specimen consisted of peripheral blood, obtained from a patient treated with radiotherapy plus ipilimumab. Receptor source: a human donor with non-small cell lung cancer who had a partial response to radiotherapy plus ipilimumab.

The CDR3 reads CASSLDQLADNEQFF. The DNA for the CDR3 is TGTGCCAGCTCCCTTGATCAGCTAGCGGACAATGAGCAGTTCTTC. The rearrangement links TRBV18 to TRBJ2-1; 7 bases agree with TRBD2. The CDR3 has 15 amino acids. Germline lookup yields CDR1 KGHSH and CDR2 LQKENI. With V trimmed by 6 bases and J by 5 bases, 10 bases remained unmatched.

The V call is TRBV14, the J call TRBJ1-1, with TRBD1 identical over 7 bases. The trim removed 4 bases at V and 1 base at J, leaving 9 bases unmatched. The CDR3 consists of 16 residues. CDR1 and CDR2 (germline): SGHDN, FVKESK. CDR3 sequence: CASSRLTGPKNTEAFF. The CDR3 bases are TGTGCCAGCAGCCGCCTGACAGGGCCCAAGAACACTGAAGCTTTCTTT.

V is TRBV19 and J is TRBJ1-1; 10 positions match TRBD1. V shed 4 bases and J 4 bases; nucleotides not matched to a gene: 6. The germline V gene has CDR1 LNHDA and CDR2 SQIVND (reference sequence). This CDR3 spans 15 amino acids. The CDR3 DNA reads as TGTGCCAGTAGTAGGGGACGGACAGGGGGCACTGAAGCTTTCTTT. As protein: CASSRGRTGGTEAFF.

V and J are TRBV28 and TRBJ2-5; 8 bases match TRBD2. The V and J ends lost 3 bases and 4 bases, in that order; junction bases with no gene match: 4. The CDR3 runs to 14 residues. Germline loops: CDR1 MDHEN, CDR2 SYDVKM. The CDR3 nucleotides read TGTGCCAGCAGTTTTAGGCGGGGGGCAGAGACCCAGTACTTC. It encodes CASSFRRGAETQYF.

The chain uses TRBV5-1 and TRBJ2-5; 9 positions match TRBD1. The J segment lost 5 bases and the V segment lost 3 bases, leaving 8 bases of the junction unmatched. Germline V gives CDR1 SGHRS, CDR2 YFSETQ. The length of the CDR3 is 15 residues. The CDR3 spells CASSSFGTGPETQYF. For the CDR3, the DNA is TGCGCCAGCAGCTCTTTCGGGACAGGGCCGGAGACCCAGTACTTC.

The rearrangement uses TRBV15 and TRBJ2-7, with a weak D call TRBD1 (5 bases). The CDR3 is made up of 13 amino acids. CDR1 and CDR2 (germline): LNHNV, YYDKDF (reference sequence). With 3 bases removed from V and 1 base from J, the gap between germline ends came to 7 bases. CDR3: CATSSDRSYEQYF. In DNA, the CDR3 is TGTGCCACCAGCAGCGACAGATCCTACGAGCAGTACTTC.

The CDR3 reads CASSPIGTADNYGYTF. The CDR3 DNA is TGTGCCAGCTCACCAATCGGGACAGCTGACAACTATGGCTACACCTTC. J is TRBJ1-2 and V is TRBV18, with 7 bases lining up with TRBD1. V was clipped by 2 bases and J by 2 bases; unmatched bases: 8. Germline-derived CDR1 and CDR2 are KGHSH and LQKENI. This CDR3 is 16 amino acids long.

V is TRBV4-3 and J is TRBJ2-7, with 8 positions matching TRBD1. V was pared by 4 bases and J by 5 bases, with 7 bases of the junction left unmatched. CDR1 and CDR2 from the germline V gene are LGHNA and YSLEER. The CDR3 consists of 14 residues. The CDR3 DNA sequence: TGCGCCAGCAGCCCTTGGACAGGGAGCGACGAGCAGTACTTC. Protein sequence: CASSPWTGSDEQYF.

The rearrangement uses TRBV28 and TRBJ2-6; D might be TRBD2 (5 bases). Between the trimmed V and J ends, which lost 2 bases and 2 bases, there was a span of 10 bases. This CDR3 has 16 amino acids. CDR1 is MDHEN and CDR2 is SYDVKM in the germline V gene. CDR3 amino acids: CASSLILGAGANVLTF. The CDR3 nucleotides read TGTGCCAGCAGTTTAATCCTCGGGGCTGGGGCCAACGTCCTGACTTTC.

This clone was picked up a small number of times. The V call is TRBV7-6, the J call TRBJ1-2, with TRBD1 as a possible D gene (5 bases). This CDR3 contains 13 residues. From germline, CDR1 is SGHVS and CDR2 FNYEAQ. The germline V and J ends were trimmed by 4 bases and 5 bases, with 11 bases remaining between them. DNA of the CDR3: TGTGCCAGCAGCTCCCGGGACTTATATGGCTACACCTTC. Residues: CASSSRDLYGYTF.

The chain uses TRBV6-5 and TRBJ2-3, with 8 bases identical to TRBD2. Per germline, CDR1 MNHEY and CDR2 SVGAGI. J was trimmed by 8 bases and V by 7 bases; bases with no gene match: 11. This CDR3 region has 14 residues. CDR3 coding DNA: TGTGCCAGCAAAGAGCGGGGGATCCGGAGTACGCAGTATTTT. Translated: CASKERGIRSTQYF.

The rearrangement uses TRBV5-6 and TRBJ2-7, with TRBD1 matching 8 bases. The CDR3 runs 14 residues. The V segment lost 4 bases and the J segment 2 bases; nucleotides outside the gene matches: 5. Germline lookup yields CDR1 SGHDT and CDR2 YYEEEE. CDR3 sequence reads: CASSTGTGTYEQYF. For the CDR3, the DNA is TGTGCCAGCAGCACCGGGACAGGTACCTACGAGCAGTACTTC.

The chain links TRBV11-2 to TRBJ2-5, with 8 bases matching TRBD2. CDR3 length: 14 amino acids. J gave up 3 bases and V 5 bases, and 5 bases lay outside the gene matches. Germline CDR1 and CDR2: SGHAT and FQNNGV. The CDR3 DNA sequence: TGTGCCAGCAGCGACCCAGCGGGGGAAGAGACCCAGTACTTC. Translated: CASSDPAGEETQYF. The full variable domain, with the rest looked up from reference TRBV11-2 and TRBJ2-5, is EAGVAQSPRYKIIEKRQSVAFWCNPISGHATLYWYQQILGQGPKLLIQFQNNGVVDDSQLPKDRFSAERLKGVDSTLKIQPAKLEDSAVYLCASSDPAGEETQYFGPGTRLLVL.

This clone appeared a few times. The chain recombines TRBV6-6 with TRBJ1-2; possibly TRBD1 for D (5 bases). There are 16 residues in the CDR3. CDR1 is MNHNY and CDR2 is SVGAGI in the germline V gene (reference sequence). V dropped 0 bases and J dropped 1 base, with 12 bases sitting between them. CDR3 sequence (DNA): TGTGCCAGCAGTTACTCGGAGGGGTTTGGTAACTATGGCTACACCTTC. It translates to CASSYSEGFGNYGYTF.

This chain connects TRBV5-4 to TRBJ1-5, with 9 bases fitting TRBD1. This CDR3 region has 15 residues. CDR1 is SGHNT, CDR2 YYREEE, per germline (reference sequence). The junction had 5 bases not matched to a gene; V was cut back by 3 bases and J by 4 bases. The CDR3 sequence: CASSWGTGSNQPQHF. For the CDR3, the DNA is TGTGCCAGCAGCTGGGGGACAGGGAGTAATCAGCCCCAGCATTTT.

The gene calls are TRBV7-2 and TRBJ2-7, with 8 bases that match TRBD2. The germline CDR1 and CDR2 sequences are SGHTA and FQGNSA. The CDR3 is 14 amino acids. Trimming at V came to 5 bases and at J to 4 bases, leaving 7 bases not matched to a gene. In DNA form, the CDR3 reads TGTGCCAGCAGCGGGAGCGGGGGTTGGTACGAGCAGTACTTC. This encodes CASSGSGGWYEQYF.

A remark on this clone: The junction differs from germline at one of its ends, possibly a read error. V gene TRBV5-1 combines with J gene TRBJ1-1, with 10 bases fitting TRBD1. Germline lookup yields CDR1 SGHRS and CDR2 YFSETQ. The CDR3 loop spans 14 amino acids. CDR3 sequence reads: CASTLTGGNTEAFF. CDR3 in DNA: TGCGCCAGCACCTTGACAGGGGGCAATACTGAAGCTTTCTTT.

The chain couples TRBV6-5 to TRBJ2-3; D gene unclear. V lost 4 bases and J lost 0, with 8 bases in between. The CDR3 spans 14 residues. Germline V gene data show CDR1 as MNHEY and CDR2 as SVGAGI. CDR3 nucleotides: TGTGCCAGCAGTTTAAGACTGAGCACAGATACGCAGTATTTT. Protein sequence: CASSLRLSTDTQYF.

The V gene is TRBV14, the J gene TRBJ1-1; possibly TRBD1 for D (6 bases). CDR1 is SGHDN and CDR2 is FVKESK in the germline V gene. CDR3 length: 14 amino acids. V lost 2 bases and J 4 bases, leaving 11 bases between the germline ends. The chain's CDR3 is CASSQYGGPTEAFF. The CDR3 nucleotides are TGTGCCAGCAGCCAATATGGGGGCCCCACTGAAGCTTTCTTT.

This chain links TRBV29-1 with TRBJ2-3, with D possibly being TRBD1 (6 bases). CDR3 length: 11 amino acids. V was trimmed by 7 bases and J by 2 bases, leaving 7 bases between them. Germline V gene sequence: CDR1 SQVTM, CDR2 ANQGSEA. The CDR3 here is CSGDNTDTQYF. CDR3 in DNA: TGCAGCGGGGACAACACAGATACGCAGTATTTT.

This clone was counted only a few times. This chain connects TRBV6-1 to TRBJ1-2; 8 positions agree with TRBD1. The CDR3 has 15 amino acids. The V gene's germline CDR1 is MNHNS and CDR2 SASEGT. V lost 6 bases, J lost 0 bases, and 6 bases stayed unmatched. In DNA form, the CDR3 reads TGTGCCAGCAGAGATAACAGGGGGTCTAACTATGGCTACACCTTC. It is translated as CASRDNRGSNYGYTF.

The chain recombines TRBV7-8 with TRBJ1-1, with 8 positions matching TRBD1. V was clipped by 6 bases and J by 0 bases; unmatched bases: 12. CDR3 size: 17 residues. From germline, CDR1 is SGHVS and CDR2 FQNEAQ. Here the CDR3 DNA reads TGTGCCAGCAGTAAGGGAGAGGGACAGGCGATGAACACTGAAGCTTTCTTT. It specifies CASSKGEGQAMNTEAFF.

The CDR3 loop reads CASSLRQEATEAFF. As DNA, the CDR3 is TGCGCCAGCAGCCTACGACAGGAGGCCACTGAAGCTTTCTTT. The chain employs TRBV5-1 and TRBJ1-1; D perhaps matches TRBD1 (6 bases). V lost 4 bases to trimming and J lost 4 bases, with 14 bases between them. Germline V gene lookup returns CDR1 SGHRS and CDR2 YFSETQ. The CDR3 runs 14 residues.

The chain is built from TRBV7-9 and TRBJ1-4; 7 nucleotides agree with TRBD1. There are 14 residues in the CDR3. Germline V gene lookup returns CDR1 SEHNR and CDR2 FQNEAQ (reference sequence). V gave up 0 bases and J gave up 7 bases; unmatched junction bases: 2. In DNA form, the CDR3 reads TGTGCCAGCAGCTTAGCCGGGACAGCTGAAAAACTGTTTTTT. This sequence encodes CASSLAGTAEKLFF.

The J gene is TRBJ2-5, the V gene TRBV10-3; TRBD1 agrees at 11 bases. Trimming at V came to 7 bases and at J to 4 bases, leaving 5 bases not matched to a gene. This CDR3 is 14 amino acids long. Germline V gene lookup returns CDR1 ENHRY and CDR2 SYGVKD. In DNA, the CDR3 is TGTGCCATCAAGGGACAGGGGGGTGTAGAGACCCAGTACTTC. This codes for CAIKGQGGVETQYF.

The chain carries TRBV19 and TRBJ2-5; 8 nucleotides line up with TRBD1. J gave up 5 bases and V 5 bases, and 10 bases lay outside the gene matches. The CDR3 has 15 residues. The germline gives CDR1 LNHDA, CDR2 SQIVND (reference sequence). CDR3: CASSPSTGVRETQYF. Written as DNA, the CDR3 is TGTGCCAGTAGTCCCTCGACAGGGGTAAGGGAGACCCAGTACTTC.

This chain's CDR3 is CASSLAERGTDTQYF. The CDR3 DNA reads TGTGCCAGCAGCTTGGCGGAGCGGGGCACAGATACGCAGTATTTT. This chain links TRBV5-6 with TRBJ2-3; maybe TRBD2 (6 bases). The V end lost 0 bases, the J end lost 1 base, and 9 bases lay between the germline ends. Germline V gene lookup returns CDR1 SGHDT and CDR2 YYEEEE. This CDR3 comprises 15 residues.

The chain uses TRBV27 and TRBJ2-5, with TRBD1 matching over 8 bases. CDR3 length equals 16 residues. Per the germline V gene, CDR1 is MNHEY and CDR2 is SMNVEV (reference sequence). With V trimmed by 4 bases and J by 5 bases, 12 bases remained unmatched. CDR3 region: CASSSPTGVAVETQYF. The CDR3 nucleotides read TGTGCCAGCAGTTCGCCGACAGGGGTTGCGGTGGAGACCCAGTACTTC.

The rearrangement joins TRBV4-3 to TRBJ2-5; possible D gene TRBD2, 6 bases. With the DNA end fitting TRBJ2-7 better, the J assignment may be wrong. The CDR3 runs to 14 residues. Germline values: CDR1 LGHNA, CDR2 YSLEER. In DNA, the CDR3 is TGCGCCAGCAGCCCCCGGGGGAGCTCCTACGAGCAGTACTTC. The encoded protein is CASSPRGSSYEQYF.

The chain links TRBV4-3 to TRBJ1-1, with 7 bases fitting TRBD1. Germline V gives CDR1 LGHNA, CDR2 YSLEER. V was clipped by 0 bases and J by 3 bases; unmatched bases: 7. The CDR3 extends over 16 amino acids. The CDR3 DNA is TGCGCCAGCAGCCAAGAATTGGCAGGGGGACACACTGAAGCTTTCTTT. This encodes CASSQELAGGHTEAFF.